This TCR beta chain was recorded in a study of blood T cell repertoires in COVID-19. In the study overall: PBMCs, B-cell-depleted T cells, or T cells provided the cDNA or gDNA that made up the material.

Germline V lookup: CDR1 SGHAT, CDR2 FQNNGV. There are 15 residues in the CDR3. V shed 4 bases and J 7 bases; nucleotides not matched to a gene: 7. As originally analysed: Amplification with reference gene primers provided the estimates of nucleated cell counts. Clones were sequenced by immunoSEQ multiplex PCR, and TCRdb holds only the in-frame ones, with some missing. The DNA gave D and trimming, while V, J and clone size come from that table. Seen here are 73,000 or so clones, over 70% observed once, and the top ten hold 5% to 6.5%. Sequenced: peripheral blood. The sequence was collected from a man aged 50-59 years with active COVID-19. This chain uses TRBV11-2 with TRBJ1-4, with 9 bases matching TRBD1. CDR3 in amino acids: CASSSTGGAGEKLFF. The CDR3 coding sequence is TGTGCCAGCAGCTCCACAGGGGGCGCCGGTGAAAAACTGTTTTTT. The full variable domain, with the rest looked up from reference TRBV11-2 and TRBJ1-4, is EAGVAQSPRYKIIEKRQSVAFWCNPISGHATLYWYQQILGQGPKLLIQFQNNGVVDDSQLPKDRFSAERLKGVDSTLKIQPAKLEDSAVYLCASSSTGGAGEKLFFGSGTQLSVL.